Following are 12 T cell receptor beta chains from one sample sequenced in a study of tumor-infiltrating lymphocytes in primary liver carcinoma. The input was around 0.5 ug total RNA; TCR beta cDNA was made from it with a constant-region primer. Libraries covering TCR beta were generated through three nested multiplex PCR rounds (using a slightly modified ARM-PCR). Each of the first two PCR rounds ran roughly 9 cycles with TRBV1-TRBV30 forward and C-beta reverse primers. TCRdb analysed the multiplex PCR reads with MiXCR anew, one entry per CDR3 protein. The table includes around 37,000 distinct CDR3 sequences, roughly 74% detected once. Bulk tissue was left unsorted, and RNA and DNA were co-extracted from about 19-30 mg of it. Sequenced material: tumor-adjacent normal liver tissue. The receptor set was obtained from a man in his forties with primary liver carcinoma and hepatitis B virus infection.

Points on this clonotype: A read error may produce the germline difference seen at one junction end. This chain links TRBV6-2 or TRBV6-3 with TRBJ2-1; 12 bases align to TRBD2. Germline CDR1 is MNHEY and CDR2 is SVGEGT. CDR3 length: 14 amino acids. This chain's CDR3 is CASSYWTSGEEHFF. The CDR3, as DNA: TGTGCCAGCAGTTACTGGACTAGCGGGGAGGAGCACTTCTTC.

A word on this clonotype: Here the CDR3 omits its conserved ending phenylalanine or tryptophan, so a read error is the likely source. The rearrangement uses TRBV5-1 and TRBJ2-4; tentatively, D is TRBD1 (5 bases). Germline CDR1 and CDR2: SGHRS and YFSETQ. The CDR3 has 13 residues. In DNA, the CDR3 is TGCGCCAGCAGCTTGGACAGGAGAAACGTTCAGTACCTC. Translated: CASSLDRRNVQYL.

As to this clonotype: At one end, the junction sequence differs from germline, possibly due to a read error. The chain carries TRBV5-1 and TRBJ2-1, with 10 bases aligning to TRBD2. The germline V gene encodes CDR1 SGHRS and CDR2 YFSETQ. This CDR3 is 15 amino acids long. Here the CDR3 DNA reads TGCGCCAACAGCAGGACTAGCGGTTCCTACAATGAGCAGTTCTTC. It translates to CANSRTSGSYNEQFF. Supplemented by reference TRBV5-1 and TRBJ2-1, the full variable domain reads KAGVTQTPRYLIKTRGQQVTLSCSPISGHRSVSWYQQTPGQGLQFLFEYFSETQRNKGNFPGRFSGRQFSNSRSEMNVSTLELGDSALYLCANSRTSGSYNEQFFGPGTRLTVL.

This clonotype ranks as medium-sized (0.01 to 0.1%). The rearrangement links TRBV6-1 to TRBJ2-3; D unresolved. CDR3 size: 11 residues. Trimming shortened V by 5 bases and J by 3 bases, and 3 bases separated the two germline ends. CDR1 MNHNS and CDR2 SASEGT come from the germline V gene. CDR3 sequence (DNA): TGTGCCAGCAGTCAAACAGATACGCAGTATTTT. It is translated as CASSQTDTQYF.

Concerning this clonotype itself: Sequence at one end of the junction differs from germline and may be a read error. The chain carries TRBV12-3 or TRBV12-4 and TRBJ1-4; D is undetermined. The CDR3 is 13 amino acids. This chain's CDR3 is CAGSLARTEKLYF. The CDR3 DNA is TGTGCCGGCAGTTTAGCCAGGACTGAAAAACTGTACTTT.

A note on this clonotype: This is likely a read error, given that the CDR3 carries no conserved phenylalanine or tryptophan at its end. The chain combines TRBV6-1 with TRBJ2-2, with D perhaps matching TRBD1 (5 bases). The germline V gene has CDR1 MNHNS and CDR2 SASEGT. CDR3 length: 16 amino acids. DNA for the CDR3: TGTGCCGGCAGTAAAACATTACAGGTGAACACCGGGGAGCTGTTTTTA. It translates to CAGSKTLQVNTGELFL.

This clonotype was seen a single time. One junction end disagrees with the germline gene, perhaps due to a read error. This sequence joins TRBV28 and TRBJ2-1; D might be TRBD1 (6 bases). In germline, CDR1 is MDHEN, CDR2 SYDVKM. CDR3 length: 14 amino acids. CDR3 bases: TGTGCCAGTAGTTGGATAGGGGGCTACAATGAGCAGTTCTTC. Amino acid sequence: CASSWIGGYNEQFF.

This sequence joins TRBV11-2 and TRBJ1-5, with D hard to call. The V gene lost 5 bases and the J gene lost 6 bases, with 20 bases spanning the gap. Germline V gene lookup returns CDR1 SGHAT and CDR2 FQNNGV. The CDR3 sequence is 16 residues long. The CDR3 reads CASSVGDMGWAQPQHF. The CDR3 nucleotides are TGTGCCAGCAGCGTAGGAGACATGGGTTGGGCTCAGCCCCAGCATTTT.

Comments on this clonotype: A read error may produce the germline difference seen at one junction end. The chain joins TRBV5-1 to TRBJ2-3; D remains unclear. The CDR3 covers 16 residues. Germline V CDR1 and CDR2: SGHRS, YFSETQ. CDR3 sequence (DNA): TGCACCAGCAGCTCCGATGGCAGATCTAGCACAGATACGCAGTATTTT. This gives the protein CTSSSDGRSSTDTQYF.

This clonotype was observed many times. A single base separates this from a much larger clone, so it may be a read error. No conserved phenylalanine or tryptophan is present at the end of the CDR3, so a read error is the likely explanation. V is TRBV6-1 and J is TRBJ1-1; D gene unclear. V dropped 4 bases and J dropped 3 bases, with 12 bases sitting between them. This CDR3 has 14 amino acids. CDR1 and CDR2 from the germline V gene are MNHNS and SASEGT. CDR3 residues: CASSVEGLDTEAFL. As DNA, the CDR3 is TGTGCCAGCAGTGTTGAGGGCCTGGACACTGAAGCTTTCCTT.

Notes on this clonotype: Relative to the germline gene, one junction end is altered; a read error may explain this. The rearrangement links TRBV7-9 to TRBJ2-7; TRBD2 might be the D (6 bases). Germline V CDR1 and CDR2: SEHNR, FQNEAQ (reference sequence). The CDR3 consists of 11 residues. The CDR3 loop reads CAAGGDYEQYF. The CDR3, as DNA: TGTGCCGCCGGGGGTGATTACGAGCAGTACTTT. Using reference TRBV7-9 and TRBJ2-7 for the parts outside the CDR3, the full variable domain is DTGVSQNPRHKITKRGQNVTFRCDPISEHNRLYWYRQTLGQGPEFLTYFQNEAQLEKSRLLSDRFSAERPKGSFSTLEIQRTEQGDSAMYLCAAGGDYEQYFGPGTRLTVT.

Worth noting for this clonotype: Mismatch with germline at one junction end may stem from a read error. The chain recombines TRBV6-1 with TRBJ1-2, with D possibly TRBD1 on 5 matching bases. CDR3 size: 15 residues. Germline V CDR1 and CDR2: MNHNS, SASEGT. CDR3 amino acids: CPSSGSAEGYNGYTF. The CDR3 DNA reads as TGTCCCAGCAGCGGGAGCGCCGAGGGGTACAATGGCTACACCTTC.